This T cell receptor beta chain stems from a study of identical twins. This clonotype has at least ten counts. The CDR3 consists of 13 residues. V dropped 3 bases and J dropped 0 bases, with 7 bases sitting between them. Germline V gene sequence: CDR1 DFQATT, CDR2 SNEGSKA (reference sequence). The cDNA had a unique molecular identifier and a template-switch universal primer site. One entry per CDR3 protein results from TCRdb running MiXCR on the 5' RACE reads. Of around 160,000 distinct CDR3 sequences detected, roughly 3.5% appear once; the ten largest clones hold 8% to 8.5%. This clonotype was sampled from a man aged 18-30 years in good health. Material: memory T cells sorted from blood. This sequence joins TRBV20-1 and TRBJ2-3; D not resolved. The CDR3 is CSARVPSTDTQYF. CDR3 DNA sequence: TGCAGTGCTAGGGTCCCCAGCACAGATACGCAGTATTTT.